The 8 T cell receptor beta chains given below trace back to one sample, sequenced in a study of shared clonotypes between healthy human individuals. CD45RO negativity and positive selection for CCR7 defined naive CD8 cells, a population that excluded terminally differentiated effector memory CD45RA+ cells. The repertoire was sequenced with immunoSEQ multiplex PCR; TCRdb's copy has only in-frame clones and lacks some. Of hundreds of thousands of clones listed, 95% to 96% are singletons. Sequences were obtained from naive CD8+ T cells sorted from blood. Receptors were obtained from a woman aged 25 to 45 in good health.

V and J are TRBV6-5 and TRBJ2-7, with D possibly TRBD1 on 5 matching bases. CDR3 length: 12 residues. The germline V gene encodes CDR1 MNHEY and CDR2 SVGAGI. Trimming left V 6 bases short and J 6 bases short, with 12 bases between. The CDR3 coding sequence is TGTGCCAGCAGCTATGACAGCAGCGAGCAGTACTTC. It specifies CASSYDSSEQYF.

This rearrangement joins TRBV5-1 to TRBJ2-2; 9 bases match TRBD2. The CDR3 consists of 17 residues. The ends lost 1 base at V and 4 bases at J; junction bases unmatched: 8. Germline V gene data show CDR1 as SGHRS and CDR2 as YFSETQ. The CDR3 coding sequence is TGCGCCAGCAGCTTGCCTAGCGGGAATATGGCCACCGGGGAGCTGTTTTTT. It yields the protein CASSLPSGNMATGELFF.

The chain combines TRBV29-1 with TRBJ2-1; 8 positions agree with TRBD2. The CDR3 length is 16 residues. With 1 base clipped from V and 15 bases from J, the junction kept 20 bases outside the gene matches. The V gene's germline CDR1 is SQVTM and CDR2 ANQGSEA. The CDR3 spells CSVEVILGRALRRPFF. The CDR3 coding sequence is TGCAGCGTTGAAGTAATCCTCGGGAGGGCCCTCCGACGCCCGTTCTTC.

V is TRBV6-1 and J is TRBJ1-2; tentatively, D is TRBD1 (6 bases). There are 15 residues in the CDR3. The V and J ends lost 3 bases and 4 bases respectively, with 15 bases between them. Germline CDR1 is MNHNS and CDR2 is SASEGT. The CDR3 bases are TGTGCCAGCAGTGAGGGACACACCCTCCTCTATGGCTACACCTTC. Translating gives CASSEGHTLLYGYTF.

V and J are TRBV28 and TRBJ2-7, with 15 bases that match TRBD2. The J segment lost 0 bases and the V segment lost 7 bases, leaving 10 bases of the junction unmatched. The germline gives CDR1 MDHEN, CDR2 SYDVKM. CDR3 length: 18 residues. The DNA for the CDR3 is TGTGCCAGCAACAATCCGGGACTAGCGGGAGGCCACTCCTACGAGCAGTACTTC. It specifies CASNNPGLAGGHSYEQYF.

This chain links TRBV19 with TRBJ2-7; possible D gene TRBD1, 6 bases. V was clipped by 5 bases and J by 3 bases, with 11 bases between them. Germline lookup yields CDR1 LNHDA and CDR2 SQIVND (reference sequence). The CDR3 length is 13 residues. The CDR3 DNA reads TGTGCCAGTAGTCCGGGACACCTCTACGAGCAGTACTTC. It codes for CASSPGHLYEQYF.

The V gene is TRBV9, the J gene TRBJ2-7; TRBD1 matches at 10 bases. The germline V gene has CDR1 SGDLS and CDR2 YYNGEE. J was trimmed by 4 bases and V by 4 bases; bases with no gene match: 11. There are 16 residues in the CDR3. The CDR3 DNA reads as TGTGCCAGCAGCCCAGGGACAGGGGTGGTTCAATACGAGCAGTACTTC. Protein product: CASSPGTGVVQYEQYF.

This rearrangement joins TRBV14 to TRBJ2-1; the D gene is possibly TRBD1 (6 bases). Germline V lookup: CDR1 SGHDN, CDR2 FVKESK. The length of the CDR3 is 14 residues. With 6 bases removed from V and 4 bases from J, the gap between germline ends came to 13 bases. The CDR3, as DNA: TGTGCCAGCAGTCCCGGGACACTGTACAATGAGCAGTTCTTC. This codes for CASSPGTLYNEQFF.